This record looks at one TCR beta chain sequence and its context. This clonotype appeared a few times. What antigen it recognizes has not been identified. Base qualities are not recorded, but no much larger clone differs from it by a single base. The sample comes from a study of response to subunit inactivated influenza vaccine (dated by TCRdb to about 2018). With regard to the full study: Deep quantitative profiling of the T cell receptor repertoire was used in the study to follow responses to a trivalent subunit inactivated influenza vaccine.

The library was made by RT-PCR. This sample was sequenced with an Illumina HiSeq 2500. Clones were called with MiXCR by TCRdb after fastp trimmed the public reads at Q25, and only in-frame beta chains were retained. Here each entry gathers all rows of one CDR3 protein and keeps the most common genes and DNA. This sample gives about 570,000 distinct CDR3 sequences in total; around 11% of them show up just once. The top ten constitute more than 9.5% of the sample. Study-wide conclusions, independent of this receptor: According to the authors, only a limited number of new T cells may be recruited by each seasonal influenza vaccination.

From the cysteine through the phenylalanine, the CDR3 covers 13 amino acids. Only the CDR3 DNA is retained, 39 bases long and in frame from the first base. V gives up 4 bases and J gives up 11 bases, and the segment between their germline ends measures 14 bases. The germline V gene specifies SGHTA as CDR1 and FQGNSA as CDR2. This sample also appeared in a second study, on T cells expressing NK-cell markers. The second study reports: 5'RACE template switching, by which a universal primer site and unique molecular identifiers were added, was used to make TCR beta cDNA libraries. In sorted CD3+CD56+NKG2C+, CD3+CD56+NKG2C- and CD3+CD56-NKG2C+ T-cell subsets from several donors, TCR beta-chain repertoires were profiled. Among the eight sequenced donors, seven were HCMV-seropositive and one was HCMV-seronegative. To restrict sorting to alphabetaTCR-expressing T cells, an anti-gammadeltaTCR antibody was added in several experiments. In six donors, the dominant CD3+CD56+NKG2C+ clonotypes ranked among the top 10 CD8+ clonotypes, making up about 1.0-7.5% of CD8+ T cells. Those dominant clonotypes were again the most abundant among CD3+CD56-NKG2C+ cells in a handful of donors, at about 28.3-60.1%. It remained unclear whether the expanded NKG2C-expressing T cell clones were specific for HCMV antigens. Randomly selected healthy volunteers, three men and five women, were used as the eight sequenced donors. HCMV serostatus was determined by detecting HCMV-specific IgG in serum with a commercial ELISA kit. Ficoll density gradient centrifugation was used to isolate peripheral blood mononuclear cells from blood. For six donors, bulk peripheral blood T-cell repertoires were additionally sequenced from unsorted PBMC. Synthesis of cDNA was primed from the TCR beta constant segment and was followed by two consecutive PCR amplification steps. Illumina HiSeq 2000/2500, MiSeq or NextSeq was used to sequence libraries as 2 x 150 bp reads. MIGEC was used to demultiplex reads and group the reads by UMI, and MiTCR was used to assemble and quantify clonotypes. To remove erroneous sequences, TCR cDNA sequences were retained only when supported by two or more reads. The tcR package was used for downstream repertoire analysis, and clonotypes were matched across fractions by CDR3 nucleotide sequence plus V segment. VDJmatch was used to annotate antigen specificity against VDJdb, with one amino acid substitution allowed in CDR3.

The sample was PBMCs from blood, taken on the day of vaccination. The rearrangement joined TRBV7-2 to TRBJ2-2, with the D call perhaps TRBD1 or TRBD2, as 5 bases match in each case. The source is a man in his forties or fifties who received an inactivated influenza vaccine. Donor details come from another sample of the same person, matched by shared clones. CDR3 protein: CASSWDLKGELFF. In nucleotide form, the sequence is TGTGCCAGCAGCTGGGACCTTAAGGGCGAGCTGTTTTTT.